Presented here are 10 T cell receptor beta chains from one specimen sequenced in a study of CD8 T cells in Susac syndrome. Reverse transcription of roughly 0.5 to 1 ug RNA used random hexamers. TCRdb reprocessed the immunoSEQ multiplex PCR reads via MiXCR and lists one record per CDR3 protein. The table shows roughly 330,000 distinct CDR3 sequences, with 92% occurring only once. Sample: CD4+ T cells from PBMCs. The receptors were gathered from a human donor with multiple sclerosis.

The CDR3 region is CSASLGETQYF. As DNA, the CDR3 is TGCAGTGCTAGTTTAGGGGAGACCCAGTACTTC. J is TRBJ2-5 and V is TRBV20-1; D remains unclear. The CDR3 sequence is 11 residues long. Germline-derived CDR1 and CDR2 are DFQATT and SNEGSKA (reference sequence). With 3 bases removed from V and 5 bases from J, the gap between germline ends came to 7 bases.

This clonotype was detected only once. The chain recombines TRBV20-1 with TRBJ1-6; D remains ambiguous. This CDR3 spans 16 amino acids. V was cut by 3 bases and J by 0 bases, with 12 bases left in between. CDR1 DFQATT and CDR2 SNEGSKA come from the germline V gene (reference sequence). The chain's CDR3 is CSASNSGNSYNSPLHF. The CDR3 DNA reads as TGCAGTGCTAGTAACAGCGGTAACTCCTATAATTCACCCCTCCACTTT.

Worth noting for this clonotype: Germline and junction disagree at one end, which may indicate a read error. The gene calls are TRBV7-7 and TRBJ2-3, with 10 nucleotides matching TRBD1. The CDR3 consists of 17 residues. Germline CDR1 SSHAT, CDR2 FNYEAQ (reference sequence). The CDR3 reads CASSSNPGQGSSDTQYF. CDR3 DNA sequence: TGTGCTAGCAGCTCCAACCCGGGACAGGGGAGCTCAGATACGCAGTATTTT.

This sequence joins TRBV25-1 and TRBJ1-1; D gene unclear. V lost 7 bases and J 0 bases, leaving 9 bases between the germline ends. Germline assignment: CDR1 MGHDK and CDR2 SYGVNS. This CDR3 comprises 13 residues. The CDR3 region has the DNA TGTGCCAGCAAAGACTTCATGAACACTGAAGCTTTCTTT. Its protein product is CASKDFMNTEAFF.

The chain has TRBV20-1 and TRBJ2-1, with D possibly matching TRBD2 (6 bases). Germline CDR1 DFQATT, CDR2 SNEGSKA (reference sequence). Between the trimmed V and J ends, which lost 1 base and 8 bases, there was a span of 18 bases. There are 15 residues in the CDR3. In DNA, the CDR3 is TGCAGTGCTAGAGTGGCGACTAGTAGGGCTCATGAGCAGTTCTTC. The encoded protein is CSARVATSRAHEQFF.

This clonotype was recorded only once. The gene calls are TRBV14 and TRBJ2-1, with D tentatively TRBD1 (5 bases). The CDR3 spans 13 residues. The germline CDR1 and CDR2 sequences are SGHDN and FVKESK. V lost 4 bases to trimming and J lost 13 bases, with 17 bases between them. CDR3 nucleotide sequence: TGTGCCAGCAGCCCCATAGGTGCGCGGACACAGTTCTTC. It yields the protein CASSPIGARTQFF.

This chain joins TRBV7-2 and TRBJ1-1; D is possibly TRBD1 (5 bases). There are 14 residues in the CDR3. V was cut by 3 bases and J by 4 bases, with 12 bases left in between. Germline loops: CDR1 SGHTA, CDR2 FQGNSA. As DNA, the CDR3 is TGTGCCAGCAGCTTGGCGAGGAGGGGCACTGAAGCTTTCTTT. Residues: CASSLARRGTEAFF.

This chain joins TRBV5-6 and TRBJ2-1; unclear D gene. CDR1 and CDR2 from the germline V gene are SGHDT and YYEEEE. The CDR3 length is 12 residues. With 0 bases removed from V and 6 bases from J, the gap between germline ends came to 4 bases. CDR3 DNA: TGTGCCAGCAGCTTGGCGAGCAATGAGCAGTTCTTC. Amino acid sequence: CASSLASNEQFF.

This sequence joins TRBV28 and TRBJ2-4; D is ambiguous. This CDR3 is built from 17 residues. V lost 1 base and J 1 base, leaving 14 bases between the germline ends. The germline gives CDR1 MDHEN, CDR2 SYDVKM. In DNA, the CDR3 is TGTGCCAGCAGTTTATTAGGTTCCCCCTTCGCCAAAAACATTCAGTACTTC. Protein product: CASSLLGSPFAKNIQYF. Supplemented by reference TRBV28 and TRBJ2-4, the full variable domain reads DVKVTQSSRYLVKRTGEKVFLECVQDMDHENMFWYRQDPGLGLRLIYFSYDVKMKEKGDIPEGYSVSREKKERFSLILESASTNQTSMYLCASSLLGSPFAKNIQYFGAGTRLSVL.

This clonotype was seen a single time. J is TRBJ2-7 and V is TRBV21-1; no DNA check was done on the table's D call, TRBD1. TRBV21-1 is tagged as a pseudogene. This CDR3 has 13 residues. The CDR3 DNA follows: TGTGCCAGCAGCAGCCTGACAGGCCCAAGTCAGTACTTC. This sequence encodes CASSSLTGPSQYF.